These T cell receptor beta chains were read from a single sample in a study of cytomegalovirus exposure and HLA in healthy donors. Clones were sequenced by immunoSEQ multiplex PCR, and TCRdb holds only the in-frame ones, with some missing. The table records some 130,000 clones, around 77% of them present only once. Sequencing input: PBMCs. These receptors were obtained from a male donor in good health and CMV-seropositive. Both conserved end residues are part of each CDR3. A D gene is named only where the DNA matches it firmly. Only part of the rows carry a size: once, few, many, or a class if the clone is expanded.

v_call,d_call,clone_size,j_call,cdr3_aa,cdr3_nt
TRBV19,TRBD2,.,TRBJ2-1,CASSRTSGYNEQFF,TGTGCCAGTAGTAGGACTAGCGGATACAATGAGCAGTTCTTC
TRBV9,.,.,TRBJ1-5,CASSVASGQPQHF,TGTGCCAGCAGCGTAGCTTCCGGTCAGCCCCAGCATTTT
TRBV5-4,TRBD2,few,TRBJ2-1,CASSFKRAGEYEQFF,TGTGCCAGCAGCTTTAAGAGGGCGGGAGAATATGAGCAGTTCTTC
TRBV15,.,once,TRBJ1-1,CATSRDGGRNTEAFF,TGTGCCACCAGCAGAGACGGGGGGCGGAACACTGAAGCTTTCTTT
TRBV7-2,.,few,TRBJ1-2,CASSRAGYGYTF,TGTGCCAGCAGCCGGGCGGGCTATGGCTACACCTTC
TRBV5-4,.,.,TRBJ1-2,CASSLKTGINYGYTF,TGTGCCAGCAGCCTAAAAACAGGGATTAACTATGGCTACACCTTC
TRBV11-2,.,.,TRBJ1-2,CASSLVFRKGPNYGYAF,TGTGCCAGCAGCTTAGTTTTCAGGAAGGGGCCTAACTATGGCTACGCCTTC
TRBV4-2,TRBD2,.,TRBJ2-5,CASSQEGGTSGGARETQYF,TGTGCCAGCAGCCAAGAGGGTGGGACTAGCGGGGGGGCCAGGGAGACCCAGTACTTC
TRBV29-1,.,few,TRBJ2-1,CSVAGAEQFF,TGCAGCGTTGCAGGGGCCGAGCAGTTCTTC
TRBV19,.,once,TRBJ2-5,CASSVGLGGQETQYF,TGTGCCAGTAGTGTCGGACTAGGGGGACAAGAGACCCAGTACTTC
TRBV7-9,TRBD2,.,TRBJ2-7,CASSSSGRGLHEQYF,TGTGCCAGCAGCTCTAGCGGGAGAGGGCTCCACGAGCAGTACTTC
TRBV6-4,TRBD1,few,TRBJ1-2,CASSQQSGTGYIGYTF,TGTGCCAGCAGTCAGCAATCCGGGACAGGGTACATTGGCTACACCTTC
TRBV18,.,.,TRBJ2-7,CASSPNWIGGGTYEQYF,TGTGCCAGCTCACCAAATTGGATCGGTGGGGGGACCTACGAGCAGTACTTC
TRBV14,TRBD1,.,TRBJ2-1,CASSLGTGIGNEQFF,TGTGCCAGCAGCCTCGGGACAGGGATTGGCAATGAGCAGTTCTTC
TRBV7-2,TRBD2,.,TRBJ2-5,CASARVAGGFGEQYF,TGTGCCAGCGCTCGGGTCGCGGGAGGGTTCGGAGAGCAGTACTTC
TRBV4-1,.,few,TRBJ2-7,CASSQERDPAYEQYF,TGTGCCAGCAGCCAAGAGAGGGATCCCGCCTACGAGCAGTACTTC
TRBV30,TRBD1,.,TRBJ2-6,CAWSPQGVPGPSGANVLTF,TGTGCCTGGAGTCCGCAGGGGGTTCCCGGCCCTTCTGGGGCCAACGTCCTGACTTTC
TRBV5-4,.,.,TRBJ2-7,CASSYRLDSPYEQYF,TGTGCCAGCAGTTACAGGCTTGACAGCCCCTACGAGCAGTACTTC
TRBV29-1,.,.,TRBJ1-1,CSVDNGEAFF,TGCAGCGTTGATAACGGGGAAGCTTTCTTT
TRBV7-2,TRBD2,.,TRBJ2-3,CASSRSSGNEDTQYF,TGTGCCAGCAGCCGCTCAAGCGGGAACGAGGATACGCAGTATTTT